One and the same sample provided the 13 T cell receptor beta chains below, sequenced in a study of cytomegalovirus exposure and HLA in healthy donors. PCR primers comprised 60 Vbeta and 13 Jbeta primers. TCRdb's copy holds only in-frame clones and misses some; the assay was immunoSEQ multiplex PCR. The sample includes some 170,000 clones, roughly 85% of them seen just once. The sequencing sample was made of PBMCs. The receptors here all came from a man aged 18 to 30 in good health and CMV-seropositive.

The J gene is TRBJ2-2, the V gene TRBV28, with 13 bases fitting TRBD2. The CDR3 is 19 residues long. V gave up 4 bases and J gave up 1 base; unmatched junction bases: 9. Germline CDR1 reads MDHEN; CDR2 reads SYDVKM. The CDR3 spells CASSSPRTSGRVNTGELFF. Here the CDR3 DNA reads TGTGCCAGCAGTTCCCCGAGAACTAGCGGGAGGGTGAACACCGGGGAGCTGTTTTTT. Supplemented by reference TRBV28 and TRBJ2-2, the full variable domain reads DVKVTQSSRYLVKRTGEKVFLECVQDMDHENMFWYRQDPGLGLRLIYFSYDVKMKEKGDIPEGYSVSREKKERFSLILESASTNQTSMYLCASSSPRTSGRVNTGELFFGEGSRLTVL.

The chain has TRBV7-8 and TRBJ1-1; D is unresolved. V shed 5 bases and J shed 0 bases, with 22 bases lying between them. From germline, CDR1 is SGHVS and CDR2 FQNEAQ. The CDR3 spans 18 residues. The chain's CDR3 is CASSPLPAGPTLNTEAFF. CDR3 nucleotide sequence: TGTGCCAGCAGCCCGCTCCCGGCGGGCCCTACCCTGAACACTGAAGCTTTCTTT.

The CDR3, as DNA: TGTGCCAGCAGTTCTACCGGACAGGGGGGAAGCAATCAGCCCCAGCATTTT. The encoded protein is CASSSTGQGGSNQPQHF. V usage is TRBV27 and J usage is TRBJ1-5; 10 bases line up with TRBD1. Germline values: CDR1 MNHEY, CDR2 SMNVEV (reference sequence). V shed 4 bases, J shed 1 base, and the junction held 7 bases outside the gene matches. This CDR3 spans 17 amino acids.

The genes are TRBV27 and TRBJ2-5; D unclear. Near its end, the DNA agrees better with TRBJ2-7, so the J call may be wrong. Germline CDR1 MNHEY, CDR2 SMNVEV (reference sequence). This CDR3 comprises 12 residues. CDR3 DNA sequence: TGTGCCAGCAGTGATAGCAGCTACGAGCAGTACTTC. This gives the protein CASSDSSYEQYF.

The chain recombines TRBV27 with TRBJ2-7; TRBD2 might be the D (5 bases). This CDR3 is built from 14 residues. Trimming stripped 3 bases from V and 3 bases from J, with 12 bases between. Per germline, CDR1 MNHEY and CDR2 SMNVEV (reference sequence). CDR3 DNA sequence: TGTGCCAGCAGTTTGGGAGCGAGCCACTACGAGCAGTACTTC. It specifies CASSLGASHYEQYF.

V is TRBV5-4 and J is TRBJ2-5, with 8 bases that match TRBD2. From germline, CDR1 is SGHNT and CDR2 YYREEE (reference sequence). Trimming cost V 4 bases and J 1 base; bases outside gene matches: 6. The length of the CDR3 is 15 residues. Here the CDR3 DNA reads TGTGCCAGCAGCCCGGCCGGGGGGGGCCAAGAGACCCAGTACTTC. Amino acid sequence: CASSPAGGGQETQYF.

This clone was seen only once. The genes are TRBV7-2 and TRBJ1-4, with 7 bases lining up with TRBD1. J lost 5 bases, V lost 7 bases, and 10 bases had no gene match. CDR1 is SGHTA, CDR2 FQGNSA, per germline. This CDR3 is 15 amino acids long. The DNA of the CDR3 is TGTGCCAGCAACTCGGGACAGACAGACAATGAAAAACTGTTTTTT. Translation gives CASNSGQTDNEKLFF.

The chain joins TRBV7-9 to TRBJ2-1, with D possibly TRBD2 on 6 matching bases. V was cut by 5 bases and J by 4 bases, with 12 bases left in between. CDR3 length equals 14 residues. Germline V gene lookup returns CDR1 SEHNR and CDR2 FQNEAQ (reference sequence). CDR3 DNA: TGTGCCAGCAGCGATGGGACTCTTTACAATGAGCAGTTCTTC. Protein sequence: CASSDGTLYNEQFF.

The genes are TRBV23-1 and TRBJ1-2; 8 nucleotides agree with TRBD1. TRBV23-1 is an ORF, with its function uncertain. The trim removed 2 bases at V and 8 bases at J, leaving 10 bases unmatched. This CDR3 spans 15 amino acids. The CDR3 sequence: CASSQIFQGAFGYTF. As DNA, the CDR3 is TGCGCCAGCAGTCAAATTTTCCAGGGGGCGTTCGGCTACACCTTC.

The sample holds a few counts of this clone. V is TRBV28 and J is TRBJ1-2; perhaps TRBD1 as D (6 bases). V was trimmed by 4 bases and J by 2 bases, leaving 11 bases between them. There are 14 residues in the CDR3. CDR1 and CDR2 (germline): MDHEN, SYDVKM. CDR3 amino acids: CASSSDSLNYGYTF. The CDR3 coding sequence is TGTGCCAGCAGTTCGGACAGCCTCAACTATGGCTACACCTTC.

This chain connects TRBV21-1 to TRBJ2-5; the table names TRBD1, a call not compared with the DNA. TRBV21-1 is listed as a pseudogene. The length of the CDR3 is 19 residues. This CDR3 is CASSKARTGTGARRETQYF. The CDR3 DNA is TGTGCCAGCAGCAAAGCGCGGACCGGGACAGGTGCAAGGCGAGAGACCCAGTACTTC.

The chain is built from TRBV6-5 and TRBJ2-7; D is unresolved. Trimming pared 0 bases from V and 1 base from J, leaving 13 bases between. The CDR3 sequence is 16 residues long. CDR1 is MNHEY, CDR2 SVGAGI, per germline. CDR3 bases: TGTGCCAGCAGTTACTCGATTGGTGGCAGATCCTACGAGCAGTACTTC. It specifies CASSYSIGGRSYEQYF.

V gene TRBV9 combines with J gene TRBJ2-1, with D maybe TRBD2 (6 bases). The CDR3 spans 14 residues. Germline CDR1 is SGDLS and CDR2 is YYNGEE. Deletions cut 0 bases from V and 9 bases from J, with 13 bases between. CDR3 sequence (DNA): TGTGCCAGCAGCGTAGGTGGGGGGACGACTGAGCAGTTCTTC. It codes for CASSVGGGTTEQFF.